These 21 T cell receptor beta chains were sequenced from one sample in a study of cytomegalovirus exposure and HLA in healthy donors (dated by TCRdb to 2016 to 2017). Receptor libraries were prepared by the immunoSEQ multiplex PCR assay. The multiplex PCR relied on a mix of 60 forward primers for TCR Vbeta segments and 13 reverse primers for TCR Jbeta segments. TCRdb re-hosts the immuneACCESS table, in-frame sequences only. Its copies lack some clones; in the studies checked, an unresolved V gene accounts for under half of them, and the cause for the rest is not known. For this sample there are nearly 200,000 clones; 70% to 85% appear just once. The ten most abundant clones make up roughly 0.095% of the sample. Sample: PBMCs. The receptors come from a boy between 2 and 10 years old in good health and CMV-seronegative.

The V gene is TRBV5-4, the J gene TRBJ2-5, with D perhaps TRBD2 (6 bases). V was pared by 4 bases and J by 5 bases, with 15 bases between. From germline, CDR1 is SGHNT and CDR2 YYREEE (reference sequence). The CDR3 extends over 14 amino acids. The CDR3 coding sequence is TGTGCCAGCAGCCCCGGCGGGGCTTGGGAGACCCAGTACTTC. It encodes CASSPGGAWETQYF.

The chain links TRBV9 to TRBJ1-3; no clear D. Trimming took 3 bases from V and 4 from J, leaving 14 bases between them. CDR1 is SGDLS, CDR2 YYNGEE, per germline. The CDR3 is 15 amino acids. The CDR3 is CASSGRVEGGNTIYF. The CDR3 nucleotides are TGTGCCAGCAGCGGAAGGGTCGAGGGCGGAAACACCATATATTTT.

This chain links TRBV6-1 with TRBJ2-3; 7 bases match TRBD1. The V and J ends lost 6 bases and 1 base, in that order; junction bases with no gene match: 4. The CDR3 totals 14 residues. Per germline, CDR1 MNHNS and CDR2 SASEGT. Written as DNA, the CDR3 is TGTGCCAGCAGGGAGAGGGGGCGCACAGATACGCAGTATTTT. It translates to CASRERGRTDTQYF.

The chain joins TRBV7-2 to TRBJ2-2; D perhaps matches TRBD2 (5 bases). The germline V and J ends were trimmed by 2 bases and 4 bases, with 11 bases remaining between them. Germline V CDR1 and CDR2: SGHTA, FQGNSA. CDR3 length: 15 amino acids. CDR3 nucleotides: TGTGCCAGCAGCTTAAGGTTCCGGGGCACCGGGGAGCTGTTTTTT. As protein: CASSLRFRGTGELFF.

Only one count was recorded for this clone. V gene TRBV5-1 combines with J gene TRBJ2-7, with TRBD2 matching over 13 bases. The CDR3 length is 16 residues. The germline V gene encodes CDR1 SGHRS and CDR2 YFSETQ. Unmatched junction bases numbered 8, after V lost 4 bases and J lost 4 bases. As DNA, the CDR3 is TGCGCCAGCAGCCAACAACTAGCGGGGGGGCAGTACGAGCAGTACTTC. This codes for CASSQQLAGGQYEQYF.

The V gene is TRBV5-1, the J gene TRBJ1-6, with D hard to call. This CDR3 has 15 residues. Germline CDR1 SGHRS, CDR2 YFSETQ. Trimming cost V 2 bases and J 8 bases, with 14 bases left between them. The DNA for the CDR3 is TGCGCCAGCAGCTTAGGCGGGCAGAAGGATTCACCCCTCCACTTT. This gives the protein CASSLGGQKDSPLHF.

The chain links TRBV2 to TRBJ2-2, with 13 bases lining up with TRBD2. Germline CDR1 reads SNHLY; CDR2 reads FYNNEI. Germline trimming cut 8 bases from V and 6 bases from J; bases unmatched to any gene: 3. CDR3 size: 14 residues. The CDR3 DNA sequence: TGTGCCAGCGGGGGACTAGCGGGATCCGGGGAGCTGTTTTTT. Translated: CASGGLAGSGELFF.

This clone was seen just once. J is TRBJ1-2 and V is TRBV5-6, with D unresolved. The germline V and J ends were trimmed by 3 bases and 7 bases, with 13 bases remaining between them. This CDR3 is built from 13 residues. The germline CDR1 and CDR2 sequences are SGHDT and YYEEEE. This CDR3 reads CASSSGVWRGYTF. DNA for the CDR3: TGTGCCAGCAGCTCGGGAGTATGGCGTGGCTACACCTTC.

A remark on this clone: Distinct nucleotide sequences in the sample also encode this CDR3. The chain carries TRBV6-1 and TRBJ1-4, with D tentatively TRBD1 (6 bases). Trimming cost V 6 bases and J 0 bases, with 8 bases left between them. This CDR3 has 14 residues. Germline values: CDR1 MNHNS, CDR2 SASEGT. The CDR3 protein is CASRDSATNEKLFF. The CDR3 DNA reads TGTGCCAGCAGGGACAGTGCAACTAATGAAAAACTGTTTTTT.

The rearrangement links TRBV19 to TRBJ2-7, with D tentatively TRBD2 (6 bases). CDR1 is LNHDA and CDR2 is SQIVND in the germline V gene (reference sequence). The V end lost 5 bases, the J end lost 4 bases, and 6 bases lay between the germline ends. The CDR3 is made up of 11 amino acids. The CDR3 sequence: CASSGGYEQYF. DNA for the CDR3: TGTGCCAGTAGTGGGGGGTACGAGCAGTACTTC.

The CDR3 protein is CASSLTAAGSHEQYF. The CDR3 nucleotides read TGTGCCAGCAGCCTGACCGCGGCAGGGTCTCACGAGCAGTACTTC. The gene calls are TRBV7-9 and TRBJ2-7; D possibly corresponds to TRBD1 (5 bases). Trimming pared 5 bases from V and 5 bases from J, leaving 19 bases between. Germline V gene lookup returns CDR1 SEHNR and CDR2 FQNEAQ (reference sequence). The CDR3 length is 15 residues.

This clone was picked up a small number of times. The CDR3 spells CASSPVGGNTDTQYF. Written as DNA, the CDR3 is TGTGCCAGTAGTCCGGTGGGGGGGAACACAGATACGCAGTATTTT. The genes are TRBV19 and TRBJ2-3; 7 bases match TRBD2. With 5 bases clipped from V and 2 bases from J, the junction kept 7 bases outside the gene matches. The CDR3 is 15 residues long. In germline, CDR1 is LNHDA, CDR2 SQIVND (reference sequence). The whole variable domain, filled in from reference TRBV19 and TRBJ2-3, reads DGGITQSPKYLFRKEGQNVTLSCEQNLNHDAMYWYRQDPGQGLRLIYYSQIVNDFQKGDIAEGYSVSREKKESFPLTVTSAQKNPTAFYLCASSPVGGNTDTQYFGPGTRLTVL.

A remark on this clone: A junction end diverges from the germline sequence, so it may reflect a read error. The rearrangement joins TRBV7-9 to TRBJ2-7, with a tentative D call TRBD1 (6 bases). The CDR3 is made up of 17 amino acids. Looked up from germline, CDR1 is SEHNR and CDR2 is FQNEAQ (reference sequence). The CDR3 spells CSSSSSPLPDSPYEQYF. The CDR3 nucleotides are TGTTCCAGCAGCTCCTCACCACTCCCGGACAGTCCCTACGAGCAGTACTTC.

This rearrangement joins TRBV5-4 to TRBJ1-2; D not certain. Trimming took off 1 base at V and 5 bases at J, with 12 bases between the two ends. CDR1 and CDR2 (germline): SGHNT, YYREEE (reference sequence). The CDR3 is 14 amino acids. CDR3: CASSLSGYGYGYTF. CDR3 coding DNA: TGTGCCAGCAGCTTGTCGGGTTATGGATATGGCTACACCTTC.

The chain uses TRBV4-2 and TRBJ1-5; D gene ambiguous. With 3 bases removed from V and 6 bases from J, the gap between germline ends came to 21 bases. This CDR3 is 17 amino acids long. Germline V lookup: CDR1 LGHNA, CDR2 YNFKEQ. The CDR3 sequence is CASSQERRGPLGQPQHF. CDR3 coding DNA: TGTGCCAGCAGCCAGGAAAGGAGAGGTCCCTTGGGTCAGCCCCAGCATTTT.

This clone appeared once. The rearrangement links TRBV7-2 to TRBJ1-2; D gene ambiguous. Trimming left V 1 base short and J 4 bases short, with 10 bases between. The germline V gene has CDR1 SGHTA and CDR2 FQGNSA. The CDR3 is 14 amino acids. The DNA of the CDR3 is TGTGCCAGCAGCTTAGGCGGTTCCTCCTATGGCTACACCTTC. It codes for CASSLGGSSYGYTF. The full variable domain, in which reference TRBV7-2 and TRBJ1-2 provide the parts outside the CDR3, is GAGVSQSPSNKVTEKGKDVELRCDPISGHTALYWYRQSLGQGLEFLIYFQGNSAPDKSGLPSDRFSAERTGGSVSTLTIQRTQQEDSAVYLCASSLGGSSYGYTFGSGTRLTVV.

The chain employs TRBV5-4 and TRBJ2-3, with a tentative D call TRBD1 (6 bases). The CDR3 totals 16 residues. Germline V gene data show CDR1 as SGHNT and CDR2 as YYREEE (reference sequence). V was clipped by 3 bases and J by 3 bases, with 17 bases between them. This CDR3 reads CASSSVRGSGTDTQYF. CDR3 sequence (DNA): TGTGCCAGCAGCTCGGTTAGGGGGTCTGGGACAGATACGCAGTATTTT.

The genes are TRBV5-4 and TRBJ1-2; 9 bases agree with TRBD1. With 0 bases clipped from V and 4 bases from J, the junction kept 4 bases outside the gene matches. The CDR3 extends over 15 amino acids. Germline loops: CDR1 SGHNT, CDR2 YYREEE (reference sequence). The CDR3: CASSLVTGGSYGYTF. CDR3 bases: TGTGCCAGCAGCTTGGTTACAGGGGGCAGCTATGGCTACACCTTC.

The rearrangement links TRBV6-1 to TRBJ2-7; 7 bases are a match to TRBD1. The J segment lost 5 bases and the V segment lost 5 bases, leaving 12 bases of the junction unmatched. Germline assignment: CDR1 MNHNS and CDR2 SASEGT. The CDR3 runs 15 residues. CDR3 DNA: TGTGCCAGCAGTCCGATCGACAGGGATTTTGACGAGCAGTACTTC. Amino acids: CASSPIDRDFDEQYF.

The sample holds a few counts of this clone. V is TRBV9 and J is TRBJ2-1, with D hard to call. Trimming stripped 3 bases from V and 8 bases from J, with 15 bases between. The germline V gene has CDR1 SGDLS and CDR2 YYNGEE. This CDR3 region has 14 residues. The CDR3 sequence: CASSALPPRDEQFF. DNA of the CDR3: TGTGCCAGCAGCGCACTACCACCCCGGGATGAGCAGTTCTTC.

This clone was seen once. The V call is TRBV18, the J call TRBJ1-2; D gene uncertain. CDR1 is KGHSH, CDR2 LQKENI, per germline. This CDR3 spans 15 amino acids. Trimming removed 2 bases at V and 3 bases at J, with 13 bases between. CDR3 sequence: CASSPSDSTDYGYTF. The CDR3 DNA reads as TGTGCCAGCTCACCAAGCGACTCTACCGACTATGGCTACACCTTC.